The rows below give T cell receptor beta chains drawn from one sample of a study of blood T cell repertoires in COVID-19. Here immunoSEQ multiplex PCR was the method, and the copy in TCRdb shows in-frame clones only, minus some. The sample records approximately 98,000 clones, about two thirds being singletons. Sequenced sample: peripheral blood. The receptors derive from a woman between 35 and 50 years old with acute or convalescent COVID-19. Each CDR3 is given without its conserved first and last residue. Each record gives: J gene, V gene, CDR3 protein.

J: TRBJ2-7; V: TRBV11-2; CDR3: ASSEGTSGYEQY
J: TRBJ2-7; V: TRBV10-2; CDR3: ASSVGRGQYEQY
J: TRBJ1-6; V: TRBV28; CDR3: ASTPQGASSSYNSPLH
J: TRBJ1-2; V: TRBV27; CDR3: ASSWTGGYGYT
J: TRBJ2-2; V: TRBV5-1; CDR3: ASSLAVGGPGELF
J: TRBJ2-7; V: TRBV14; CDR3: ASSLDNRRGYEQY
J: TRBJ1-1; V: TRBV27; CDR3: ASRLQGGTEAF
J: TRBJ1-6; V: TRBV28; CDR3: ASRTLGGRTRSYNSPLH
J: TRBJ1-1; V: TRBV6-5; CDR3: ASSNGGAAGTEAF
J: TRBJ2-5; V: TRBV10-2; CDR3: ARSQGYQETQY
J: TRBJ2-7; V: TRBV30; CDR3: AWSVSRTGGNEQY
J: TRBJ2-2; V: TRBV5-4; CDR3: ASSLEGGLNTGELF
J: TRBJ2-1; V: TRBV6-6; CDR3: ASRYSSYNEQF
J: TRBJ1-2; V: TRBV10-3; CDR3: AMRALEGYGYT
J: TRBJ1-2; V: TRBV4-1; CDR3: ASDHGGTGKNGYT
J: TRBJ2-3; V: TRBV6-2/TRBV6-3; CDR3: ASSWASSPTDTQY
J: TRBJ1-4; V: TRBV5-1; CDR3: ASSLRQGRSEKLF
J: TRBJ1-1; V: TRBV12-3/TRBV12-4; CDR3: ASIAAGGTEAF
J: TRBJ2-1; V: TRBV5-1; CDR3: ASNIQGESYNEQF
J: TRBJ2-6; V: TRBV10-3; CDR3: ASGGARSGANVLT
J: TRBJ1-1; V: TRBV5-1; CDR3: ASRFSHSGTEAF
J: TRBJ2-2; V: TRBV11-3; CDR3: ASSPGQTYTGELF
J: TRBJ2-3; V: TRBV28; CDR3: ASSWGGASTDTQY
J: TRBJ1-1; V: TRBV6-1; CDR3: ASSEAIGNSEAF
J: TRBJ2-1; V: TRBV6-2/TRBV6-3; CDR3: ASSTSGGSREQF
J: TRBJ1-1; V: TRBV19; CDR3: ATGERSMNTEAF
J: TRBJ1-3; V: TRBV21-1; CDR3: ASSKGSGAGNTIY